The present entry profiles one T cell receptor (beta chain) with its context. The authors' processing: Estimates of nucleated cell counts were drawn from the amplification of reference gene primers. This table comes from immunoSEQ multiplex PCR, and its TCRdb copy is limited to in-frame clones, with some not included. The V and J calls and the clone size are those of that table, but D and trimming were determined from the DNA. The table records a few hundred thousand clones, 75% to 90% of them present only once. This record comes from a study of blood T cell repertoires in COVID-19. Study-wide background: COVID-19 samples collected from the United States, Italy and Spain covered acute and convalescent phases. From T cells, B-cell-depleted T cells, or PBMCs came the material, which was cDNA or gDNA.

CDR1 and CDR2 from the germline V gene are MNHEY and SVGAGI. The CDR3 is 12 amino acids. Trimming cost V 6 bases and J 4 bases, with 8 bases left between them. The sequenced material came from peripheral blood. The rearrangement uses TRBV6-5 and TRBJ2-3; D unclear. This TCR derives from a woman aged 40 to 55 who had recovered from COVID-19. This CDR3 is CASRSVADTQYF. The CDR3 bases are TGTGCCAGCAGGTCTGTTGCAGATACGCAGTATTTT.